This T cell receptor (beta chain) was identified in a study of T cells in Graves' hyperthyroidism and ophthalmopathy. Amplified regions were TCR beta CDR3 sequences from RNA transcripts. Carried out on the TCR CDR3, a first-round RT-PCR used the HTBI primer set. TCRdb itself ran the multiplex PCR reads through MiXCR, one entry per CDR3 protein. This sample yields some 320,000 distinct CDR3 sequences, of which roughly 13% are seen a single time; approximately 35% belongs to the top ten. The table lists this clonotype with many counts. Trimming shortened V by 1 base and J by 3 bases, and 10 bases separated the two germline ends. Germline values: CDR1 SGHTA, CDR2 FQGNSA. The CDR3 has 15 residues.

The rearrangement uses TRBV7-2 and TRBJ2-1; D perhaps matches TRBD1 (5 bases). The sample was blood. This TCR derives from a woman aged 40 to 55 with Graves' ophthalmopathy. The CDR3 DNA is TGTGCCAGCAGCTTAGTTGTGGGGCACTACAATGAGCAGTTCTTC. Its translation is CASSLVVGHYNEQFF.